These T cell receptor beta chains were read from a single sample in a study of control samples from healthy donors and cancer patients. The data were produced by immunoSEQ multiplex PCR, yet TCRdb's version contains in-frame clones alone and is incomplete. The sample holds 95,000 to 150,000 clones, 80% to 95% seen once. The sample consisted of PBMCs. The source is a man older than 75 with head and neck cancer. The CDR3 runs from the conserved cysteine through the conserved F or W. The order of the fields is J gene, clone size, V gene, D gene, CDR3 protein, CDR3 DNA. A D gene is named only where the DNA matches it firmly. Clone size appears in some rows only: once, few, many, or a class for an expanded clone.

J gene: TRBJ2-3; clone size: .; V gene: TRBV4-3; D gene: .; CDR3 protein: CASSQDSGMSDTQYF; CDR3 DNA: TGCGCCAGCAGCCAAGATTCCGGGATGTCAGATACGCAGTATTTT
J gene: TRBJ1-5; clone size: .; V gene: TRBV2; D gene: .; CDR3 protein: CASRGRTVSNQPQHF; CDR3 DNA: TGTGCCAGCAGGGGCCGGACAGTTAGCAATCAGCCCCAGCATTTT
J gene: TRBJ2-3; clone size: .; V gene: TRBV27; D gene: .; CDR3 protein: CASSLFVRADTQYF; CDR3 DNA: TGTGCCAGCAGTTTATTTGTCAGGGCTGATACGCAGTATTTT
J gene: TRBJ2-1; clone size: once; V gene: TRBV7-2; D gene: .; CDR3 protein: CASSPGTEYNEQFF; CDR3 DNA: TGTGCCAGCAGCCCGGGGACGGAGTACAATGAGCAGTTCTTC
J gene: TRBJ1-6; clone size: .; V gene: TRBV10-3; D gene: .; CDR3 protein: CAITRDGNSPLHF; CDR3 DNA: TGTGCCATCACCCGGGACGGCAATTCACCCCTCCACTTT
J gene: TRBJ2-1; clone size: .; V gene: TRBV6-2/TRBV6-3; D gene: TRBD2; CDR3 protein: CASSQSQRGPTYNEQFF; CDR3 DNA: TGTGCCAGCAGTCAATCGCAGCGGGGTCCTACCTACAATGAGCAGTTCTTC
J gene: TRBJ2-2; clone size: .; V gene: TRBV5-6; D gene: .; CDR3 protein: CASSFRDKPGELFF; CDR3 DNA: TGTGCCAGCAGCTTCCGGGACAAACCCGGGGAGCTGTTTTTT
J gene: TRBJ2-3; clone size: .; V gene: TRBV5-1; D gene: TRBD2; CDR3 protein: CASRPLAGLTDTQYF; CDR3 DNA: TGCGCCAGCAGACCGCTAGCGGGGCTCACAGATACGCAGTATTTT
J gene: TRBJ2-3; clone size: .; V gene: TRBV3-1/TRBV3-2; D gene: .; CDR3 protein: CASSQGQPSTDTQYF; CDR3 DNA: TGTGCCAGCAGCCAAGGGCAGCCTAGCACAGATACGCAGTATTTT
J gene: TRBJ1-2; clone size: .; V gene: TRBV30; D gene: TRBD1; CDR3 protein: CAWLTTGVVYTF; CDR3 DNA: TGTGCCTGGCTGACTACAGGGGTGGTCTACACCTTC
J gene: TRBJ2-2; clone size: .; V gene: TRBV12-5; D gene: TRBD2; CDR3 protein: CASGLWASGSNDTGELFF; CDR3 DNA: TGTGCTAGTGGTTTGTGGGCTAGCGGGAGTAATGACACCGGGGAGCTGTTTTTT
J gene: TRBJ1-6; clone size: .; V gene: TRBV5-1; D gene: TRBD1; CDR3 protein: CASSSRDRRNSPLHF; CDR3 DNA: TGCGCCAGCAGCAGCCGGGACAGGAGGAATTCACCCCTCCACTTT
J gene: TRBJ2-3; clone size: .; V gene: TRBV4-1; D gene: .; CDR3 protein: CASSLDTDTQYF; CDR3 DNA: TGCGCCAGCAGCCTCGACACAGATACGCAGTATTTT
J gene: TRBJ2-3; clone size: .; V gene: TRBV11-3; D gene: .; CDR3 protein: CASSRAGGRDTQYF; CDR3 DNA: TGTGCCAGCAGCCGAGCTGGGGGCCGGGATACGCAGTATTTT
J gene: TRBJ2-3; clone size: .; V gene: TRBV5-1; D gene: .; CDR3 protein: CASSFGTDTQYF; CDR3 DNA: TGCGCCAGCAGCTTCGGCACAGATACGCAGTATTTT
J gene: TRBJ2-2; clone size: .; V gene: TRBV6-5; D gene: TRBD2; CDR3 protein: CASSYGAGAGELFF; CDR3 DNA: TGTGCCAGCAGTTACGGGGCGGGAGCGGGGGAGCTGTTTTTT